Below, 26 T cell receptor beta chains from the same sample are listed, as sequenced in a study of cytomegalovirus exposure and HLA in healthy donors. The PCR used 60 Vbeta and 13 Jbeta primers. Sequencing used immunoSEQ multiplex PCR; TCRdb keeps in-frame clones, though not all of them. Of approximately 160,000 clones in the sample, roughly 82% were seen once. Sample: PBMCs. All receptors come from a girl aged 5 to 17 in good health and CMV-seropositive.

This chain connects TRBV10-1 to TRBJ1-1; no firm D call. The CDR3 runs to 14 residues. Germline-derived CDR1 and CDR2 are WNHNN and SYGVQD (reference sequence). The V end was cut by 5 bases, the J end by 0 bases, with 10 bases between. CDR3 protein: CASSSAAVNTEAFF. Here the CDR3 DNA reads TGCGCCAGCAGTAGTGCCGCGGTGAACACTGAAGCTTTCTTT.

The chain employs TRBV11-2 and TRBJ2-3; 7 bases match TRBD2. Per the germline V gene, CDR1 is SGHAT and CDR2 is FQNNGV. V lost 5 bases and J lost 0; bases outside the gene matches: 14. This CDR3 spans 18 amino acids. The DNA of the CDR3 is TGTGCCAGCAGCACCCGTGTTCGTCTAGCGGATAGCACAGATACGCAGTATTTT. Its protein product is CASSTRVRLADSTDTQYF.

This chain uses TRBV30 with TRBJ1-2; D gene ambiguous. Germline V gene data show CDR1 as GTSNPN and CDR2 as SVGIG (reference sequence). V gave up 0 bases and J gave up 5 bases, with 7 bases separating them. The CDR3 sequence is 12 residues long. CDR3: CAWSVTGYGYTF. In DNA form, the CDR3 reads TGTGCCTGGAGTGTAACGGGATATGGCTACACCTTC.

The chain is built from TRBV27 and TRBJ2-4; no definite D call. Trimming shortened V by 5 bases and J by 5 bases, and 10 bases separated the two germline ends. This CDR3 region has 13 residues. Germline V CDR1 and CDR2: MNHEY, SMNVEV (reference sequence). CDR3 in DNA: TGTGCCAGCAGTCGTGGGCGCGAAAACATTCAGTACTTC. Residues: CASSRGRENIQYF.

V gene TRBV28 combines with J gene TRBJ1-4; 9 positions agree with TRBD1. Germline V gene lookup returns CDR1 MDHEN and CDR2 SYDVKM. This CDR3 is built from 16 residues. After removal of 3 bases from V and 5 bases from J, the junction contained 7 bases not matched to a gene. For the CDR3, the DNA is TGTGCCAGCAGTTTTACTCCGGGACAGGGAAATGAAAAACTGTTTTTT. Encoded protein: CASSFTPGQGNEKLFF.

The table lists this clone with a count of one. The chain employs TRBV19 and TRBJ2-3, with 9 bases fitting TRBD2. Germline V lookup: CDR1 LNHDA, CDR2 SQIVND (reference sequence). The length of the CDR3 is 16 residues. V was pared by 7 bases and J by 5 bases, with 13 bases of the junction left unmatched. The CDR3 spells CASNSRVAGEGDTQYF. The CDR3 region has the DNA TGTGCCAGTAATAGCAGGGTAGCGGGAGAGGGAGATACGCAGTATTTT.

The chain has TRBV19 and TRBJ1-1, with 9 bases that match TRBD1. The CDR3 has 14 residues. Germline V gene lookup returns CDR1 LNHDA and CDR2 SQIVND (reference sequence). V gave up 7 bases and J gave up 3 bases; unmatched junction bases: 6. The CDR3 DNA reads TGTGCCAGTACATGGGACAGGGATGACACTGAAGCTTTCTTT. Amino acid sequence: CASTWDRDDTEAFF.

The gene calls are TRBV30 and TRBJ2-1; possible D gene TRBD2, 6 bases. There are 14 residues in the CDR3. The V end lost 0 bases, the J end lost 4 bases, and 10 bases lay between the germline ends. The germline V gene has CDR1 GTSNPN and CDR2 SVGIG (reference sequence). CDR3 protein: CAWSVRGSYNEQFF. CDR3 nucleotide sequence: TGTGCCTGGAGTGTTCGGGGGAGTTACAATGAGCAGTTCTTC.

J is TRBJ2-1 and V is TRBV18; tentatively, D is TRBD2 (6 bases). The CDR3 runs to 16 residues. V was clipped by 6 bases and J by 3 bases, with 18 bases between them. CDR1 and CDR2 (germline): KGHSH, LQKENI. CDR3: CASSNRVAGSYNEQFF. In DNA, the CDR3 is TGTGCCAGCTCGAACCGGGTGGCGGGAAGCTACAATGAGCAGTTCTTC.

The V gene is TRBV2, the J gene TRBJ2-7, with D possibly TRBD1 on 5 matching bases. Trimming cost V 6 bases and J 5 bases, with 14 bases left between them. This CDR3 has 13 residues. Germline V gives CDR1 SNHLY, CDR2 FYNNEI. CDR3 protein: CASRSQQENEQYF. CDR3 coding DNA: TGTGCCAGCAGGAGTCAACAGGAGAACGAGCAGTACTTC.

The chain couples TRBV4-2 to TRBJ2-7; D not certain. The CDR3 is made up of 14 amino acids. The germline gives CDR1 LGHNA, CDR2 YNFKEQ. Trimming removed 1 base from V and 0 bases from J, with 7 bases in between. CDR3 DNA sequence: TGTGCCAGCAGCCAAGGAACGGTCTCCTACGAGCAGTACTTC. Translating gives CASSQGTVSYEQYF.

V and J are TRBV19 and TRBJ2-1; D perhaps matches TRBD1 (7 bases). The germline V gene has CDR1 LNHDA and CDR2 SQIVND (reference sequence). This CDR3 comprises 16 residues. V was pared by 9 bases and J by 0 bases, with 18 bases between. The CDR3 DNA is TGTGCCAGCCGGCAGGGGGGCGGATACTCCTACAATGAGCAGTTCTTC. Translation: CASRQGGGYSYNEQFF.

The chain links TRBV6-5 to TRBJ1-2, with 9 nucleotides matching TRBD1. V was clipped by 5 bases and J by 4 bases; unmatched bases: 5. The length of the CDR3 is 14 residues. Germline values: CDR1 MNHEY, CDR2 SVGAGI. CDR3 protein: CASSRDRESYGYTF. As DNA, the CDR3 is TGTGCCAGCAGTCGGGACAGGGAGTCCTATGGCTACACCTTC.

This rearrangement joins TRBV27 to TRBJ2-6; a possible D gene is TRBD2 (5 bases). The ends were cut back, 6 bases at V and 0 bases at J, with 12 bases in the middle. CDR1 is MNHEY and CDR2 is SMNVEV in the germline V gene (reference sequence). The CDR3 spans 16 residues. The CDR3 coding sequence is TGTGCCAGCAGAAGGGAGAATTTCTCTGGGGCCAACGTCCTGACTTTC. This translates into CASRRENFSGANVLTF.

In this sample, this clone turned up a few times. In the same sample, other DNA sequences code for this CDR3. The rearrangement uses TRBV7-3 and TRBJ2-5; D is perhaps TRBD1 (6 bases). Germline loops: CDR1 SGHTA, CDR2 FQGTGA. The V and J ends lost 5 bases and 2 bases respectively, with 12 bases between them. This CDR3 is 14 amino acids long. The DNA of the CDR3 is TGTGCCAGCAGCCCAACAGGGTTGCAAGAGACCCAGTACTTC. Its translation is CASSPTGLQETQYF.

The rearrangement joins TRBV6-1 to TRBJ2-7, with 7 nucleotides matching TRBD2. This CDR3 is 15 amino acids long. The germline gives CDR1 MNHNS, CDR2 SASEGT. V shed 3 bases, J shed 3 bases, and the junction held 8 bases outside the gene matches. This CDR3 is CASSETAGVGYEQYF. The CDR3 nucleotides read TGTGCCAGCAGTGAGACGGCGGGAGTAGGCTACGAGCAGTACTTC.

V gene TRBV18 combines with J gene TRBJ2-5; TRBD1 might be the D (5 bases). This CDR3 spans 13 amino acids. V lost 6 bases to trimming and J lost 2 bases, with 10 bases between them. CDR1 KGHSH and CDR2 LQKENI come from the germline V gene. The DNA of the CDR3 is TGTGCCAGCTCGTATGCAGGGCAAGAGACCCAGTACTTC. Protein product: CASSYAGQETQYF.

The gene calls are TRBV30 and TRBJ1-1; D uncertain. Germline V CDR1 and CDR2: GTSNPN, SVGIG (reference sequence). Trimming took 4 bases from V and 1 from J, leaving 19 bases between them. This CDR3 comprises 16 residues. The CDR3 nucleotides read TGTGCCTGGAAACCACCCAGAACAGCTACGAACACTGAAGCTTTCTTT. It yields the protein CAWKPPRTATNTEAFF.

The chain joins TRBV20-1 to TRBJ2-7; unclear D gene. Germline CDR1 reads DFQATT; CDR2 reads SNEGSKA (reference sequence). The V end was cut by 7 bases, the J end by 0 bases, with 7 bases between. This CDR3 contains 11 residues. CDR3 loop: CSVFSSYEQYF. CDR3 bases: TGCAGTGTGTTCAGCTCCTACGAGCAGTACTTC.

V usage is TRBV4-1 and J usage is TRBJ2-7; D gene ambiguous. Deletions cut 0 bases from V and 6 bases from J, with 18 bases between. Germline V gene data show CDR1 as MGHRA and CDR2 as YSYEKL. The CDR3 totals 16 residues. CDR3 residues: CASSQESRLETSEQYF. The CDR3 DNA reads TGCGCCAGCAGCCAAGAATCTCGACTGGAAACGAGCGAGCAGTACTTC.

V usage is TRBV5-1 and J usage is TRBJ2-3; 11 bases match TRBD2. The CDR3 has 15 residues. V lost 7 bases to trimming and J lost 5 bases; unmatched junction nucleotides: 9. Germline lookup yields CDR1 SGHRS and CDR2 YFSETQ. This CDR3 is CASSALAGEGDTQYF. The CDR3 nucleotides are TGCGCCAGCTCAGCACTAGCGGGGGAAGGAGATACGCAGTATTTT. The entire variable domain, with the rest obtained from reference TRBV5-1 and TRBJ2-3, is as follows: KAGVTQTPRYLIKTRGQQVTLSCSPISGHRSVSWYQQTPGQGLQFLFEYFSETQRNKGNFPGRFSGRQFSNSRSEMNVSTLELGDSALYLCASSALAGEGDTQYFGPGTRLTVL.

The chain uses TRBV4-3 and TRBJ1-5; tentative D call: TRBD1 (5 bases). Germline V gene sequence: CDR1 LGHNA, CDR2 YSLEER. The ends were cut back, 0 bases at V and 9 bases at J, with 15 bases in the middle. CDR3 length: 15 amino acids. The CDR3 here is CASSQEFGGSGPQHF. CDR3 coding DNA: TGCGCCAGCAGCCAAGAATTTGGGGGGAGCGGGCCCCAGCATTTT.

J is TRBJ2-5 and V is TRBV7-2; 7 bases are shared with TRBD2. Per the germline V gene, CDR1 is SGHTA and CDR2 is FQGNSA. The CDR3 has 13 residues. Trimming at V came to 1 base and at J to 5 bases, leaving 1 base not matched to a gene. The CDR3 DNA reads TGTGCCAGCAGCTTAGGGCGGGGGGAGACCCAGTACTTC. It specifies CASSLGRGETQYF.

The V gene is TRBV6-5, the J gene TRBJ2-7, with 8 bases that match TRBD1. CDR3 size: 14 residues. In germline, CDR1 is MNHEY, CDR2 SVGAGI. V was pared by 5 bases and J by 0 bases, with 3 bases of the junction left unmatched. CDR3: CASSGDRSSYEQYF. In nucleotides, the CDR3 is TGTGCCAGCAGTGGGGACAGGAGCTCCTACGAGCAGTACTTC.

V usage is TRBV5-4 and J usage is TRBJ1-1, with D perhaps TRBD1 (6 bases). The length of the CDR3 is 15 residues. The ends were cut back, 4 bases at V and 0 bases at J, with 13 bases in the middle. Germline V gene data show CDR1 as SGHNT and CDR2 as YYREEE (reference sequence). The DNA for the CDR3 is TGTGCCAGCAGCCGAGACAGGATAATGAACACTGAAGCTTTCTTT. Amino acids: CASSRDRIMNTEAFF.

The CDR3 nucleotides are TGCAGCGTACAACAGGGGCCTACCTACGAGCAGTACTTC. Protein: CSVQQGPTYEQYF. The chain uses TRBV29-1 and TRBJ2-7, with 7 bases matching TRBD1. The CDR3 loop spans 13 amino acids. CDR1 is SQVTM, CDR2 ANQGSEA, per germline. V lost 6 bases to trimming and J lost 2 bases; unmatched junction nucleotides: 7.